Sequencing of this T cell receptor (beta chain) was carried out in a study of CD8 T cells in Susac syndrome. CD8+ and CD4+ T cells from blood underwent TCR beta sequencing, which was carried out in a high-throughput format. The multiple sclerosis control group consisted of treatment-naive patients whose relapsing-remitting disease, which was either stable or active, fulfilled revised McDonald criteria. TEMRA cells were FACS-enriched, while CD8+ and CD4+ T cells were negatively isolated. V dropped 4 bases and J dropped 2; count of bases not matched to a gene: 7. Germline CDR1 reads DFQATT; CDR2 reads SNEGSKA (reference sequence). The CDR3 has 15 amino acids. Reverse transcription of about 0.5 to 1 ug RNA used random hexamers. The TCR beta CDR3 was amplified by immunoSEQ multiplex PCR across 54 Vbeta, 13 Jbeta. TCRdb re-derived calls from the immunoSEQ multiplex PCR reads in MiXCR, one entry per CDR3 protein. The data show about 300,000 distinct CDR3 sequences, with around 89% seen just once and around 0.18% held by the top ten.

The sample comprised CD8+ T cells from PBMCs. This chain joins TRBV20-1 and TRBJ2-7; 11 bases align to TRBD2. This clonotype originated in a human donor with multiple sclerosis. The CDR3 coding sequence is TGCAGTGCTACCCAGTCTAGCGGGGGGCCCTACGAGCAGTACTTC. It encodes CSATQSSGGPYEQYF.